Shown below are 8 T cell receptor beta chains from a single sample sequenced in a study of control samples from healthy donors and cancer patients. Clones were read by immunoSEQ multiplex PCR, and TCRdb kept only the in-frame ones, dropping some. There are 130,000 or so clones in the sample; more than 75% occur only once, and 9.5% to 13% lies in the top ten. The sequenced sample was blood. These receptors were taken from a young man in good health.

The V and J genes are TRBV5-8 and TRBJ2-7, with D maybe TRBD2 (5 bases). V was shortened by 4 bases and J by 1 base, with 12 bases between the two germline ends. The germline V gene has CDR1 SGHTS and CDR2 YDEGEE. The CDR3 is made up of 14 amino acids. CDR3 DNA sequence: TGTGCCAGCAGCGGAGGCAGGACGTCCTACGAGCAGTACTTC. This gives the protein CASSGGRTSYEQYF.

The J gene is TRBJ1-2, the V gene TRBV3-1 (or the pseudogene TRBV3-2); D is possibly TRBD1 (5 bases). This CDR3 region has 13 residues. V was cut by 1 base and J by 7 bases, with 10 bases left in between. Germline-derived CDR1 and CDR2 are LGHDT and YNNKEL (reference sequence). CDR3 DNA sequence: TGTGCCAGCAGCCAAGGGACATTACGTGGCTACACCTTC. It encodes CASSQGTLRGYTF.

The genes are TRBV5-1 and TRBJ1-1; D remains unclear. The germline CDR1 and CDR2 sequences are SGHRS and YFSETQ. This CDR3 contains 14 residues. Trimming shortened V by 4 bases and J by 5 bases, and 15 bases separated the two germline ends. The CDR3 spells CASSPLTGVTEAFF. The CDR3 DNA sequence: TGCGCCAGCAGCCCCCTGACCGGGGTGACTGAAGCTTTCTTT. Combining the CDR3 with reference TRBV5-1 and TRBJ1-1 gives the whole variable domain KAGVTQTPRYLIKTRGQQVTLSCSPISGHRSVSWYQQTPGQGLQFLFEYFSETQRNKGNFPGRFSGRQFSNSRSEMNVSTLELGDSALYLCASSPLTGVTEAFFGQGTRLTVV.

The rearrangement uses TRBV12-3 or TRBV12-4 and TRBJ1-5; 7 bases match TRBD1. J gave up 7 bases and V 8 bases, and 8 bases lay outside the gene matches. This CDR3 is 13 amino acids long. The CDR3 spells CASSEGAGQPQHF. The CDR3, as DNA: TGTGCCAGCTCTGAGGGGGCAGGACAGCCCCAGCATTTT.

This chain links TRBV28 with TRBJ2-7, with 7 bases lining up with TRBD1. This CDR3 spans 14 amino acids. Germline V gene sequence: CDR1 MDHEN, CDR2 SYDVKM. V gave up 4 bases and J gave up 4 bases; unmatched junction bases: 7. The CDR3 DNA sequence: TGTGCCAGCAGTTCCTCCGGGACAGCTTACGAGCAGTACGTC. Its translation is CASSSSGTAYEQYV.

The CDR3 DNA reads as TGTGCCAGCAGCTTATACCCGGGGGCCTCACCCCTCCACTTT. This gives the protein CASSLYPGASPLHF. V gene TRBV7-3 combines with J gene TRBJ1-6; D possibly corresponds to TRBD1 (6 bases). The CDR3 consists of 14 residues. CDR1 and CDR2 (germline): SGHTA, FQGTGA. V was cut by 2 bases and J by 10 bases, with 12 bases left in between.

The chain is built from TRBV10-3 and TRBJ1-6, with 8 bases identical to TRBD1. With V trimmed by 4 bases and J by 7 bases, 3 bases remained unmatched. The CDR3 spans 14 residues. Looked up from germline, CDR1 is ENHRY and CDR2 is SYGVKD. CDR3 loop: CAISARDRNSPLHF. In nucleotides, the CDR3 is TGTGCCATCAGTGCTAGGGACAGGAATTCACCCCTCCACTTT.

The V and J genes are TRBV24-1 and TRBJ1-5, with 10 nucleotides matching TRBD1. Germline values: CDR1 KGHDR, CDR2 SFDVKD. V shed 3 bases and J 7 bases; nucleotides not matched to a gene: 8. This CDR3 has 16 amino acids. The CDR3 bases are TGTGCCACCAGTGATCCCCGGGACAGGGGAGGACAGCCCCAGCATTTT. It is translated as CATSDPRDRGGQPQHF.